A selection of T cell receptor beta chains follows, all from one sample in a study of HIV-infected patients and healthy controls. MiXCR was run by TCRdb on the 5' RACE reads, yielding one entry per CDR3 protein. The table has about 70,000 distinct CDR3 sequences, about a sixth seen once. The material sequenced was CD4+ T cells from blood. The receptors derive from a human donor in good health. CDR3s include the opening cysteine and the closing phenylalanine or tryptophan. Fields, in order: clone size, V gene, CDR3 protein. Expanded clones get a size class; other rows say once, few or many, or leave the size out.

few	TRBV28	CASGTGTQPQHF
many	TRBV18	CASSPSQARDTQYF
once	TRBV20-1	CSAPRGGTSPLHF
many	TRBV7-9	CASSLAQPGAGNTIYF
few	TRBV3-1	CASSHGTSGRAGETQYF
few	TRBV7-2	CASSFLGSLAGRGDTQYF
NA	TRBV20-1	CSARGQAGGNTEAFF
NA	TRBV6-5	CASSLGTRRSYNEQFF
NA	TRBV24-1	CATSDPRQSHEQFF
NA	TRBV18	CATSQAPSTGELFF
NA	TRBV12-3/TRBV12-4	CASSLNRDPYNEQFF
many	TRBV24-1	CATSDSTGGRDQPQHF
few	TRBV30	CAWSPGGETQYF
many	TRBV7-2	CASSPSGNTIYF
NA	TRBV28	CASSGRGTGGGEQYF
NA	TRBV20-1	CSAKPNYNEQFF
NA	TRBV20-1	CSAPRAGTEAFF
NA	TRBV12-3/TRBV12-4	CASSLSSRASINYGYTF
few	TRBV14	CASSRPGRSTGELFF
few	TRBV19	CASSIIAAAGANVLTF
few	TRBV28	CASSDRGDYEQYF
few	TRBV5-5	CASSLLHKSYEQYF
few	TRBV29-1	CSVRRSATNEKLFF
many	TRBV19	CASSGWVGASTSYEQYF
NA	TRBV28	CASSLLYGIGPNYGYTF
NA	TRBV4-2	CASSRSSEKLFF
many	TRBV12-3/TRBV12-4	CASSSPPETQYF